What follows are 28 T cell receptor beta chains derived from one specimen sequenced in a study of cytomegalovirus exposure and HLA in healthy donors. Both 60 Vbeta primers and 13 Jbeta primers went into the PCR. Assay: immunoSEQ multiplex PCR; the TCRdb copy retains only in-frame clones and omits some. The sample includes roughly 180,000 clones, around 77% of them seen just once. Sequencing input: PBMCs. The receptors here all came from a woman aged 25 to 39 in good health and CMV-seronegative.

The chain uses TRBV7-9 and TRBJ1-4; D possibly corresponds to TRBD1 (6 bases). Germline loops: CDR1 SEHNR, CDR2 FQNEAQ (reference sequence). Trimming took 4 bases from V and 4 from J, leaving 19 bases between them. The CDR3 runs to 17 residues. The CDR3 region is CASSSRGTGGGNEKLFF. For the CDR3, the DNA is TGTGCCAGCAGCTCCAGGGGAACAGGAGGTGGTAATGAAAAACTGTTTTTT.

Comment on this clone: This sample also contains other DNA sequences that code for the same CDR3. The gene calls are TRBV5-1 and TRBJ1-1; the D is unclear. Per the germline V gene, CDR1 is SGHRS and CDR2 is YFSETQ. The germline V and J ends were trimmed by 4 bases and 1 base, with 8 bases remaining between them. The CDR3 consists of 13 residues. The CDR3 region is CASSPTGNTEAFF. The CDR3 DNA follows: TGCGCCAGCAGCCCCACCGGGAACACTGAAGCTTTCTTT.

The genes are TRBV30 and TRBJ2-2; possibly TRBD2 for D (6 bases). Germline CDR1 and CDR2: GTSNPN and SVGIG (reference sequence). The CDR3 runs to 16 residues. The V and J ends lost 5 bases and 1 base respectively, with 17 bases between them. The CDR3 here is CAWSGVAGMNTGELFF. As DNA, the CDR3 is TGTGCCTGGTCCGGGGTGGCGGGGATGAACACCGGGGAGCTGTTTTTT. Supplemented by reference TRBV30 and TRBJ2-2, the full variable domain reads SQTIHQWPATLVQPVGSPLSLECTVEGTSNPNLYWYRQAAGRGLQLLFYSVGIGQISSEVPQNLSASRPQDRQFILSSKKLLLSDSGFYLCAWSGVAGMNTGELFFGEGSRLTVL.

This clone appeared a single time. The rearrangement joins TRBV14 to TRBJ1-6; D not resolved. Germline V gives CDR1 SGHDN, CDR2 FVKESK. Trimming cost V 1 base and J 2 bases, with 6 bases left between them. This CDR3 is built from 15 residues. The CDR3 loop is CASSQVGAYNSPLHF. The CDR3 bases are TGTGCCAGCAGCCAAGTCGGGGCCTATAATTCACCCCTCCACTTT. The full variable domain, completed using reference TRBV14 and TRBJ1-6, is EAGVTQFPSHSVIEKGQTVTLRCDPISGHDNLYWYRRVMGKEIKFLLHFVKESKQDESGMPNNRFLAERTGGTYSTLKVQPAELEDSGVYFCASSQVGAYNSPLHFGNGTRLTVT.

In its sample, this clone was seen once. The rearrangement links TRBV5-6 to TRBJ2-5, with 7 nucleotides matching TRBD2. The CDR3 extends over 15 amino acids. Per germline, CDR1 SGHDT and CDR2 YYEEEE. V gave up 3 bases and J gave up 3 bases; unmatched junction bases: 8. CDR3 DNA sequence: TGTGCCAGCAGCTCCCCCAATGGGGGGGAAGAGACCCAGTACTTC. This codes for CASSSPNGGEETQYF. The full variable domain, completed using reference TRBV5-6 and TRBJ2-5, is DAGVTQSPTHLIKTRGQQVTLRCSPKSGHDTVSWYQQALGQGPQFIFQYYEEEERQRGNFPDRFSGHQFPNYSSELNVNALLLGDSALYLCASSSPNGGEETQYFGPGTRLLVL.

The chain couples TRBV7-8 to TRBJ2-7, with TRBD1 matching 7 bases. From germline, CDR1 is SGHVS and CDR2 FQNEAQ. Trimming took 0 bases from V and 1 from J; bases not matched to a gene: 9. The CDR3 consists of 17 residues. CDR3 bases: TGTGCCAGCAGCTTAGCGCTTGTAGGGGGACAGTCCTACGAGCAGTACTTC. Amino acids: CASSLALVGGQSYEQYF.

The rearrangement links TRBV4-1 to TRBJ2-1; D not resolved. CDR1 is MGHRA and CDR2 is YSYEKL in the germline V gene. Deletions cut 5 bases from V and 5 bases from J, with 4 bases between. CDR3 length equals 11 residues. The CDR3 sequence: CASSLNNEQFF. CDR3 sequence (DNA): TGCGCCAGCAGCTTAAACAATGAGCAGTTCTTC.

The chain employs TRBV2 and TRBJ2-1, with D possibly matching TRBD2 (5 bases). CDR3 size: 15 residues. Trimming took 2 bases from V and 6 from J, leaving 14 bases between them. The germline gives CDR1 SNHLY, CDR2 FYNNEI. For the CDR3, the DNA is TGTGCCAGCAGTGAATTCCGGGGAATTTTCAATGAGCAGTTCTTC. Translated, it gives CASSEFRGIFNEQFF.

The chain couples TRBV30 to TRBJ1-2; 7 bases fit TRBD1. The CDR3 sequence is 13 residues long. The J segment lost 8 bases and the V segment lost 0 bases, leaving 6 bases of the junction unmatched. Looked up from germline, CDR1 is GTSNPN and CDR2 is SVGIG (reference sequence). CDR3 region: CAWSVKGAGGYTF. Here the CDR3 DNA reads TGTGCCTGGAGTGTAAAGGGGGCGGGGGGCTACACCTTC. Combining the CDR3 with reference TRBV30 and TRBJ1-2 gives the whole variable domain SQTIHQWPATLVQPVGSPLSLECTVEGTSNPNLYWYRQAAGRGLQLLFYSVGIGQISSEVPQNLSASRPQDRQFILSSKKLLLSDSGFYLCAWSVKGAGGYTFGSGTRLTVV.

The chain has TRBV18 and TRBJ2-1, with 9 nucleotides matching TRBD2. Germline CDR1 reads KGHSH; CDR2 reads LQKENI. Losses at the gene ends were 3 bases for V and 8 bases for J; bases not matched to a gene: 5. The CDR3 has 14 amino acids. This CDR3 reads CASSPGGGAHEQFF. The CDR3 nucleotides are TGTGCCAGCTCACCTGGCGGGGGGGCGCATGAGCAGTTCTTC.

The gene calls are TRBV15 and TRBJ1-1; D call uncertain. This CDR3 is built from 14 residues. V was clipped by 8 bases and J by 1 base, with 14 bases between them. Germline V lookup: CDR1 LNHNV, CDR2 YYDKDF (reference sequence). CDR3 sequence reads: CATAGLGWNTEAFF. In nucleotides, the CDR3 is TGTGCCACCGCGGGTCTGGGCTGGAACACTGAAGCTTTCTTT. The complete variable domain, with remaining parts taken from reference TRBV15 and TRBJ1-1, reads DAMVIQNPRYQVTQFGKPVTLSCSQTLNHNVMYWYQQKSSQAPKLLFHYYDKDFNNEADTPDNFQSRRPNTSFCFLDIRSPGLGDTAMYLCATAGLGWNTEAFFGQGTRLTVV.

This chain joins TRBV7-3 and TRBJ1-2; TRBD1 aligns across 10 bases. This CDR3 is 13 amino acids long. Trimming removed 4 bases from V and 6 bases from J; junction bases left unmatched: 2. Germline V lookup: CDR1 SGHTA, CDR2 FQGTGA. The CDR3 is CASSSGTGDGYTF. The CDR3 DNA reads TGTGCCAGCAGCTCCGGGACAGGGGATGGCTACACCTTC.

This clone was seen only once. This chain uses TRBV9 with TRBJ2-1; 7 nucleotides agree with TRBD2. CDR1 is SGDLS, CDR2 YYNGEE, per germline. The CDR3 loop spans 15 amino acids. Trimming removed 4 bases from V and 3 bases from J; junction bases left unmatched: 7. CDR3 coding DNA: TGTGCCAGCAGCACGATGGGCGGGGGCTACAATGAGCAGTTCTTC. Its translation: CASSTMGGGYNEQFF.

This clone was seen more than once but under ten times. The chain is built from TRBV14 and TRBJ1-6; TRBD1 matches at 7 bases. The CDR3 runs to 18 residues. Germline V gene sequence: CDR1 SGHDN, CDR2 FVKESK. V lost 5 bases and J lost 1; bases outside the gene matches: 11. CDR3 sequence reads: CASSSTDRIESYNSPLHF. CDR3 in DNA: TGTGCCAGCAGCTCAACGGACAGGATAGAGTCCTATAATTCACCCCTCCACTTT.

V gene TRBV23-1 combines with J gene TRBJ1-5; D unresolved. TRBV23-1 is an open reading frame whose function is uncertain. The CDR3 is 14 residues long. V was cut by 8 bases and J by 0 bases, with 11 bases left in between. The CDR3 loop reads CASVRVLSNQPQHF. CDR3 coding DNA: TGCGCCAGCGTCCGGGTCCTTAGCAATCAGCCCCAGCATTTT.

This chain connects TRBV2 to TRBJ2-2; D is possibly TRBD1 (6 bases). The CDR3 has 14 amino acids. CDR1 SNHLY and CDR2 FYNNEI come from the germline V gene. V lost 6 bases to trimming and J lost 0 bases, with 8 bases between them. The CDR3 protein is CASRGTPNTGELFF. The CDR3 region has the DNA TGTGCCAGCAGGGGGACACCGAACACCGGGGAGCTGTTTTTT.

The V and J genes are TRBV4-1 and TRBJ1-2; unclear D gene. The CDR3 spans 14 residues. Germline loops: CDR1 MGHRA, CDR2 YSYEKL. V lost 2 bases, J lost 9 bases, and 16 bases lay in between. The CDR3 spells CASSQMSGRYSYTF. In DNA form, the CDR3 reads TGCGCCAGCAGCCAAATGTCCGGGAGATATAGCTACACCTTC.

V usage is TRBV30 and J usage is TRBJ2-2; maybe TRBD2 (5 bases). V lost 1 base and J lost 7, with 16 bases in between. The germline V gene encodes CDR1 GTSNPN and CDR2 SVGIG (reference sequence). The CDR3 is 15 residues long. The CDR3 coding sequence is TGTGCCTGGAGTGGGTCAGCGGCCGCTTACGGGGAGCTGTTTTTT. It encodes CAWSGSAAAYGELFF.

This chain connects TRBV7-2 to TRBJ2-7; the match to TRBD2 covers 12 bases. Looked up from germline, CDR1 is SGHTA and CDR2 is FQGNSA. This CDR3 contains 16 residues. The trim removed 4 bases at V and 3 bases at J, leaving 7 bases unmatched. The CDR3 DNA sequence: TGTGCCAGCAGCTCTCGTCTAGCGGGGGGGTTCTACGAGCAGTACTTC. Translation: CASSSRLAGGFYEQYF.

V and J are TRBV18 and TRBJ1-5; weak D call: TRBD1 (5 bases). This CDR3 contains 16 residues. Per the germline V gene, CDR1 is KGHSH and CDR2 is LQKENI. V dropped 5 bases and J dropped 3 bases, with 17 bases sitting between them. The CDR3 bases are TGTGCCAGCTCATCCGCGGGAACAGGAGTCAATCAGCCCCAGCATTTT. This codes for CASSSAGTGVNQPQHF.

This clone was detected a few times. The V and J genes are TRBV5-1 and TRBJ2-1; 8 positions agree with TRBD2. The length of the CDR3 is 16 residues. Germline values: CDR1 SGHRS, CDR2 YFSETQ. Trimming at V came to 0 bases and at J to 8 bases, leaving 10 bases not matched to a gene. The CDR3 region has the DNA TGCGCCAGCAGCTTGGACGGAGGACTAGCTTTCGATGAGCAGTTCTTC. This codes for CASSLDGGLAFDEQFF. The full variable domain, its missing parts supplied by reference TRBV5-1 and TRBJ2-1, is KAGVTQTPRYLIKTRGQQVTLSCSPISGHRSVSWYQQTPGQGLQFLFEYFSETQRNKGNFPGRFSGRQFSNSRSEMNVSTLELGDSALYLCASSLDGGLAFDEQFFGPGTRLTVL.

V is TRBV7-2 and J is TRBJ1-4, with 10 positions matching TRBD1. Germline CDR1 reads SGHTA; CDR2 reads FQGNSA. The CDR3 consists of 15 residues. After removal of 4 bases from V and 7 bases from J, the junction contained 6 bases not matched to a gene. The CDR3 is CASSSSGTGVEKLFF. DNA for the CDR3: TGTGCCAGCAGCTCATCCGGGACAGGGGTTGAAAAACTGTTTTTT. The full variable domain, its missing parts supplied by reference TRBV7-2 and TRBJ1-4, is GAGVSQSPSNKVTEKGKDVELRCDPISGHTALYWYRQSLGQGLEFLIYFQGNSAPDKSGLPSDRFSAERTGGSVSTLTIQRTQQEDSAVYLCASSSSGTGVEKLFFGSGTQLSVL.

Here the CDR3 DNA reads TGTGCCACCAGCAGTGCACAGGGCTCTGGGGCCAACGTCCTGACTTTC. It translates to CATSSAQGSGANVLTF. The V gene is TRBV15, the J gene TRBJ2-6; tentatively, D is TRBD1 (6 bases). CDR1 is LNHNV and CDR2 is YYDKDF in the germline V gene (reference sequence). Trimming left V 3 bases short and J 0 bases short, with 9 bases between. The CDR3 sequence is 16 residues long.

The chain recombines TRBV6-6 with TRBJ1-1; 9 bases align to TRBD1. The CDR3 covers 12 residues. Trimming removed 5 bases from V and 7 bases from J; junction bases left unmatched: 2. Germline values: CDR1 MNHNY, CDR2 SVGAGI (reference sequence). CDR3 residues: CASSGGQGEAFF. The CDR3 nucleotides read TGTGCCAGCAGTGGGGGACAGGGTGAAGCTTTCTTT.

The chain is built from TRBV4-2 and TRBJ1-6, with 7 nucleotides matching TRBD1. Germline V gives CDR1 LGHNA, CDR2 YNFKEQ. This CDR3 comprises 16 residues. V lost 4 bases, J lost 5 bases, and 8 bases stayed unmatched. This CDR3 is CASSRYYRGNNSPLHF. The CDR3 region has the DNA TGTGCCAGCAGCCGCTACTACAGGGGAAATAATTCACCCCTCCACTTT.

V and J are TRBV11-2 and TRBJ2-5; no definite D call. The DNA end is a closer match to TRBJ2-7, so the J assignment may be wrong. Germline loops: CDR1 SGHAT, CDR2 FQNNGV. The CDR3 is 11 residues long. CDR3 sequence: CASSLEYEQYF. CDR3 DNA: TGTGCCAGCAGCTTAGAGTACGAGCAGTACTTC.

Concerning this clone itself: One end of the junction varies from germline; a read error may be responsible. The CDR3 sequence: CSSSLTLDTQYF. CDR3 sequence (DNA): TGTTCCAGCAGCCTTACTTTGGATACGCAGTATTTT. The chain links TRBV7-9 to TRBJ2-3; D remains ambiguous. This CDR3 has 12 residues. Germline V lookup: CDR1 SEHNR, CDR2 FQNEAQ (reference sequence).

This clone was seen a single time. This chain links TRBV7-9 with TRBJ1-2, with D possibly being TRBD1 (6 bases). V lost 1 base, J lost 0 bases, and 12 bases lay in between. The germline CDR1 and CDR2 sequences are SEHNR and FQNEAQ (reference sequence). The CDR3 is 16 amino acids. In DNA, the CDR3 is TGTGCCAGCAGCTTAGATCAGGGGAGTACTAACTATGGCTACACCTTC. This translates into CASSLDQGSTNYGYTF.